The clone carrying this T cell receptor beta chain was observed a single time. Antigen unknown. Other nucleotide sequences from this sample produce the same CDR3. The sample comes from a study of siplizumab effects on memory and regulatory T cells. Study observations and caveats: Siplizumab significantly brought down the alloreactive sequences that trace back to unstimulated CD4+ memory cells. Tracing alloreactive clones into unstimulated subsets worked for only a minor fraction of them. Apparently more diverse than memory cells, naive T cells also seemed major alloresponse contributors. A mean of approximately 69% of mappable alloreactive CD4+ clones were Treg-derived with siplizumab, compared with less than 30% in controls.

The table came from immunoSEQ multiplex PCR; TCRdb's copy has only in-frame clones and leaves some out. Of tens of thousands of clones listed, about 90% are singletons. CDR1 is SGHTA, CDR2 FQGTGA, per germline. Trimming left V 5 bases short and J 1 base short, with 15 bases between. The CDR3 contains 15 residues. Sample: CD8+ T cells sorted from blood. The TCR originated in a human donor in good health. The chain is built from TRBV7-3 and TRBJ2-7; weak D call: TRBD2 (6 bases). This CDR3 reads CASSQEGGGSYEQYF. For the CDR3, the DNA is TGTGCCAGCAGCCAGGAGGGTGGGGGATCCTACGAGCAGTACTTC.